Listed here is a single T cell receptor (beta chain). Compared with germline, one end of the junction differs, possibly owing to a read error. The CDR3 sequence is 17 residues long. Germline CDR1 is DFQATT and CDR2 is SNEGSKA (reference sequence). It was patients with CD8+CD57+ cell expansion by flow cytometry who were chosen for sequencing. No therapy was given to patients before blood sampling. Genomic DNA constituted the template upon which TCR beta VDJ and CDR3 profiling was performed. A single record per CDR3 protein comes from TCRdb applying MiXCR to the reads. The profile shows 130,000 or so distinct CDR3 sequences, approximately 36% of them singletons. The data are from a study of CD8+CD57+ T cells in acquired aplastic anemia.

Material: sorted CD4+, CD8+, or CD8+CD57+ T cells (not recorded which) from PBMCs. The clonotype comes from a human donor with aplastic anemia. The chain recombines TRBV20-1 with TRBJ2-1, with TRBD2 matching over 12 bases. As DNA, the CDR3 is TGCAGTGCGCGACTAGCGGGGGCCGATAGCTCCTACGATGAGCAGTTCTTC. It specifies CSARLAGADSSYDEQFF.